The rows below give T cell receptor beta chains drawn from one sample of a study of cytomegalovirus exposure and HLA in healthy donors. Repertoires were generated with immunoSEQ multiplex PCR, while TCRdb's copy carries only in-frame clones and drops some. This table has around 230,000 clones, approximately 84% appearing once. Sequenced: PBMCs. The receptor source for this set is a girl aged 2 to 9 in good health and CMV-seronegative. CDR3s include the opening cysteine and the closing phenylalanine or tryptophan. D genes are given only for firm matches. Clone size is not always given. Where it is, it says once, few, many or a class for expanded clones.

.	TRBJ1-1	.	TRBV30	14	TGTGCCTGGAGTGTAGAGAGGGTAGGCACTGAAGCTTTCTTT	CAWSVERVGTEAFF
.	TRBJ1-2	.	TRBV12-2	13	TGTGCAAGTCGCTTAGAGGACAGGGACGGCTACACCTTC	CASRLEDRDGYTF
.	TRBJ2-3	TRBD2	TRBV19	17	TGTGCCAGTAGTATTCTAGCGGGAGCGGGGCGTGAGGATACGCAGTATTTT	CASSILAGAGREDTQYF
.	TRBJ1-2	.	TRBV6-5	14	TGTGCCAGCAGCCTGGGCGAAGCTAACTATGGCTACACCTTC	CASSLGEANYGYTF
once	TRBJ2-7	.	TRBV27	15	TGTGCCAGCAGTTTAGGGCAGGGTCGAACCTACGAGCAGTACTTC	CASSLGQGRTYEQYF
.	TRBJ2-1	.	TRBV27	13	TGTGCCAGCAGCAACGGAGGGGACTATGAGCAGTTCTTC	CASSNGGDYEQFF
.	TRBJ1-2	TRBD1	TRBV29-1	14	TGCAGCGTTGGCCCTGACAGGGACTCCTATGGCTACACCTTC	CSVGPDRDSYGYTF
.	TRBJ1-2	.	TRBV5-1	14	TGCGCCAGCAGCCTCGCGGAGGGTAACTATGGCTACACCTTC	CASSLAEGNYGYTF
.	TRBJ1-1	.	TRBV9	12	TGTGCCAGCAGCACAACAGGGCTTGAAGCTTTCTTT	CASSTTGLEAFF
.	TRBJ1-3	.	TRBV5-1	16	TGCGCCAGCAGCTTGACGTGGGGGGGCACGGGAAACACCATATATTTT	CASSLTWGGTGNTIYF
.	TRBJ2-5	TRBD2	TRBV9	14	TGTGCCAGCAGCGTCTTAGCGGGACAAGAGACCCAGTACTTC	CASSVLAGQETQYF
.	TRBJ1-2	.	TRBV10-3	13	TGTGCCATCAGTGAGTCATCGTCCTATGGCTACACCTTC	CAISESSSYGYTF
.	TRBJ2-7	TRBD1	TRBV5-1	15	TGCGCCAGCAGGGATGGGACAGGTCCCTCCTACGAGCAGTACTTC	CASRDGTGPSYEQYF
.	TRBJ1-2	.	TRBV25-1	13	TGTGCCAGCAGTGATTGGGGGGGCTATGGCTACACCTTC	CASSDWGGYGYTF
once	TRBJ1-1	.	TRBV6-5	15	TGTGCCAGCAGCCGTCGGCAGGGCATGAACACTGAAGCTTTCTTT	CASSRRQGMNTEAFF
.	TRBJ2-7	.	TRBV6-5	13	TGTGCCAGCAGTGAAGGACAAACCTACGAGCAGTACTTC	CASSEGQTYEQYF
.	TRBJ2-3	.	TRBV7-6	16	TGTGCCAGCAGCTTACGGGCTAGCAGCTCCCCAGATACGCAGTATTTT	CASSLRASSSPDTQYF
.	TRBJ2-1	.	TRBV5-1	14	TGCGCCAGCAGCACAGAGACCGGGACACCGAAGCAGTTCTTC	CASSTETGTPKQFF
.	TRBJ2-7	.	TRBV29-1	12	TGCAGCGTCGCAGGGGTTTCCTACGAGCAGTACTTC	CSVAGVSYEQYF
once	TRBJ2-6	.	TRBV4-1	19	TGCGCCAGCAGCCAAGAGGGAGGGGGGGTGGTAACTGGGGCCAACGTCCTGACTTTC	CASSQEGGGVVTGANVLTF
.	TRBJ1-1	TRBD1	TRBV5-1	15	TGCGCCAGCAGCTTGCGGACAGGGACAAACACTGAAGCTTTCTTT	CASSLRTGTNTEAFF
.	TRBJ2-7	.	TRBV7-6	15	TGTGCCAGCAGCTTAGCTTCGGGACTTTACTACGAGCAGTACTTC	CASSLASGLYYEQYF
.	TRBJ1-2	TRBD1	TRBV6-5	13	TGTGCCAGCAGCCCGGGACAGCCTATAGGCTACACCTTC	CASSPGQPIGYTF
.	TRBJ1-5	.	TRBV6-1	14	TGTGCCACCAGCGTTTTACAGGGCAATCAGCCCCAGCATTTT	CATSVLQGNQPQHF
.	TRBJ2-2	.	TRBV9	14	TGTGCCAGCAGCGCCCTAACCCACACCGGGGAGCTGTTTTTT	CASSALTHTGELFF
.	TRBJ1-1	.	TRBV6-6	12	TGTGCCAGCAGTTATCTATATACTGAAGCTTTCTTT	CASSYLYTEAFF
.	TRBJ2-2	.	TRBV5-1	14	TGCGCCAGCACGATCAGGTCGAACACCGGGGAGCTGTTTTTT	CASTIRSNTGELFF
once	TRBJ2-3	TRBD2	TRBV7-9	16	TGTGCCAGCAGCTTACCTATAGCGGGTAGCACAGATACGCAGTATTTT	CASSLPIAGSTDTQYF
.	TRBJ1-2	TRBD1	TRBV5-4	13	TGTGCCAGCAGTCCACAGGGGGCCTATGGCTACACCTTC	CASSPQGAYGYTF
.	TRBJ2-1	.	TRBV5-4	15	TGTGCCAGCAGCTTCGCCCCGAGAGCTGACAATGAGCAGTTCTTC	CASSFAPRADNEQFF
few	TRBJ2-1	TRBD2	TRBV11-3	15	TGTGCCAGCAGCTCCGGGACTAGCGTGAAGAATGAGCAGTTCTTC	CASSSGTSVKNEQFF